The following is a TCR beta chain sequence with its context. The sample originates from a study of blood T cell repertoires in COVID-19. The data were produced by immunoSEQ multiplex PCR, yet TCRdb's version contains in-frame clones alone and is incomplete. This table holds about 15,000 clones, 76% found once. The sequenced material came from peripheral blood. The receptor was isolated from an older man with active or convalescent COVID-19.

In DNA form, the CDR3 reads TGCGCCAGCAGCCAAGATGCACATGGTGGCTACACCTTC. This codes for CASSQDAHGGYTF. The V gene is TRBV4-3, the J gene TRBJ1-2; unclear D gene. V lost 0 bases, J lost 7 bases, and 9 bases lay in between. CDR1 and CDR2 (germline): LGHNA, YSLEER. The CDR3 has 13 residues.